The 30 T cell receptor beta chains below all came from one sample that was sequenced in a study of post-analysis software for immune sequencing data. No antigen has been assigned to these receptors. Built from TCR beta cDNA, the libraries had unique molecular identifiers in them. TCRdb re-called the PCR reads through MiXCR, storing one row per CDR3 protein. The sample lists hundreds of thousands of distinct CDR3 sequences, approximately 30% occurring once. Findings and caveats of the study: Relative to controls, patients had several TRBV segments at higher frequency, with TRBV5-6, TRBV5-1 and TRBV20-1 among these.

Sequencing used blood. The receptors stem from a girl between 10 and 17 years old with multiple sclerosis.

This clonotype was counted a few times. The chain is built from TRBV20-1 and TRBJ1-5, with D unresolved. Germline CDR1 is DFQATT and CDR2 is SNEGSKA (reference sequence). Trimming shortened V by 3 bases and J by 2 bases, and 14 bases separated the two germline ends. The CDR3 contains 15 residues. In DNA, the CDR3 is TGCAGTGCTAGTCCAGTGTTACGAGGCAATCAGCCCCAGCATTTT. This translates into CSASPVLRGNQPQHF.

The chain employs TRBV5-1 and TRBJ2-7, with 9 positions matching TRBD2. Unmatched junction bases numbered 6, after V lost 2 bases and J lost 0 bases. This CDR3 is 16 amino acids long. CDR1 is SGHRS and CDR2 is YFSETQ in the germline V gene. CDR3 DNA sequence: TGCGCCAGCAGCTTTACCTTTAGCGGGAGCTCCTACGAGCAGTACTTC. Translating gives CASSFTFSGSSYEQYF.

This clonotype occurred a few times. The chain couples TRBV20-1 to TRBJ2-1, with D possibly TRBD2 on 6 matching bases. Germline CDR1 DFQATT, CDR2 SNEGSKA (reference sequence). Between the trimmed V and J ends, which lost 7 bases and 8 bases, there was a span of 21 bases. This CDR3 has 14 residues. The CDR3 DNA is TGCAGTGTCCCGAGGAGGGAGTGGGGGGATGAGCAGTTCTTC. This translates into CSVPRREWGDEQFF.

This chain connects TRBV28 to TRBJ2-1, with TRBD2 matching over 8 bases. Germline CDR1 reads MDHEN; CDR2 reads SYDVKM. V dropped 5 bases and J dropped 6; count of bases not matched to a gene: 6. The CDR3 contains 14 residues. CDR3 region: CASSAQRERNEQFF. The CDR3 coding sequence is TGTGCCAGCAGTGCCCAGCGGGAGCGCAATGAGCAGTTCTTC.

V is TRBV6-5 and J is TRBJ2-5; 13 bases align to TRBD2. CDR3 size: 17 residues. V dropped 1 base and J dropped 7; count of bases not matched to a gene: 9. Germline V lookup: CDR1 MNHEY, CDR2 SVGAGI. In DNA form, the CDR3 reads TGTGCCAGCAGTTACTTGGGACTAGCGGGAATCCGTGGGACCCAGTACTTC. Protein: CASSYLGLAGIRGTQYF.

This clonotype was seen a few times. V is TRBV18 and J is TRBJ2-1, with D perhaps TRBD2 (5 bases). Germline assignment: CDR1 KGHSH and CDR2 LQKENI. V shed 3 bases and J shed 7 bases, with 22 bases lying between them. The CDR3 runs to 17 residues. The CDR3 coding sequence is TGTGCCAGCTCACCCCCCAGCAGCGGATTGGCAAATAATGAGCAGTTCTTC. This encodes CASSPPSSGLANNEQFF.

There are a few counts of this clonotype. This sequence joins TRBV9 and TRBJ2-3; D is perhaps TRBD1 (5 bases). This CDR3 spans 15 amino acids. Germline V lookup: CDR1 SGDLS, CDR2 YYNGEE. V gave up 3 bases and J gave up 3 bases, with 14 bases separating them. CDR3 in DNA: TGTGCCAGCAGCGATATAGGGGCGACGACAGATACGCAGTATTTT. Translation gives CASSDIGATTDTQYF.

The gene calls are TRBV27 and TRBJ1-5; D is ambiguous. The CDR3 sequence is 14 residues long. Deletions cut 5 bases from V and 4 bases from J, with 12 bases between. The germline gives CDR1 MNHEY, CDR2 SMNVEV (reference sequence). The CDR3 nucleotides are TGTGCCAGCAGTCTGACGACGGGGAATCAGCCCCAGCATTTT. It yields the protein CASSLTTGNQPQHF.

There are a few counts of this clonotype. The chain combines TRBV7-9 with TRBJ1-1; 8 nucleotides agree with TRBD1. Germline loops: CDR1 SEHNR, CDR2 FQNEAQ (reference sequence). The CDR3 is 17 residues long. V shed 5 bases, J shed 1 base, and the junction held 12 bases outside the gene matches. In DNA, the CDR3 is TGTGCCAGCAGCCCGCGGACAGGGCTGGGGAAGAACACTGAAGCTTTCTTT. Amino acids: CASSPRTGLGKNTEAFF.

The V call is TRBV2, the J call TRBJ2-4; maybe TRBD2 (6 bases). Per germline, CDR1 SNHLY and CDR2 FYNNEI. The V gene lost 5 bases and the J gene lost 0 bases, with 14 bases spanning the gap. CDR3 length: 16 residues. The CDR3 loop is CASSSNSGPAKNIQYF. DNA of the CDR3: TGTGCCAGCAGTTCCAATAGCGGCCCAGCCAAAAACATTCAGTACTTC. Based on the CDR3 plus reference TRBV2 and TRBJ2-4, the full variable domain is EPEVTQTPSHQVTQMGQEVILRCVPISNHLYFYWYRQILGQKVEFLVSFYNNEISEKSEIFDDQFSVERPDGSNFTLKIRSTKLEDSAMYFCASSSNSGPAKNIQYFGAGTRLSVL.

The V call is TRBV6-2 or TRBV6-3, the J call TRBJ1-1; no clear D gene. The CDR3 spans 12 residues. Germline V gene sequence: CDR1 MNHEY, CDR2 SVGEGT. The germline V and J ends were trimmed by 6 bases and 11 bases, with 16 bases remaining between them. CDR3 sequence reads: CASRNGAGGAFF. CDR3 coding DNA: TGTGCCAGCAGAAACGGCGCTGGCGGGGCTTTCTTT.

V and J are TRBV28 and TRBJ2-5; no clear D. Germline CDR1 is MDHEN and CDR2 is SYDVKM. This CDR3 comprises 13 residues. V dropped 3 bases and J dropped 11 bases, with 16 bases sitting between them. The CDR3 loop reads CASSLPANLEQYF. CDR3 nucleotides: TGTGCCAGCAGTTTGCCAGCCAACCTGGAGCAGTACTTC.

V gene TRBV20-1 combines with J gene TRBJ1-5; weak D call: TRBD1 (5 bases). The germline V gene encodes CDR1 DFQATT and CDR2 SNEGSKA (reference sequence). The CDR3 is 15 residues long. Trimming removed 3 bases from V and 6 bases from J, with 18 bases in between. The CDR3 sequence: CSASGRRGEGQPQHF. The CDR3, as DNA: TGCAGTGCTAGTGGTAGAAGGGGAGAGGGTCAGCCCCAGCATTTT.

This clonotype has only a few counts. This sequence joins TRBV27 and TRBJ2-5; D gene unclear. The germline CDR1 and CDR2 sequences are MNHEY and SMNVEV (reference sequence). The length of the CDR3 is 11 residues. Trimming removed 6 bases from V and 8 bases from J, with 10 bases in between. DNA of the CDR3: TGTGCCAGCAGCCCTCTCGCAACCCAGTACTTC. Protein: CASSPLATQYF.

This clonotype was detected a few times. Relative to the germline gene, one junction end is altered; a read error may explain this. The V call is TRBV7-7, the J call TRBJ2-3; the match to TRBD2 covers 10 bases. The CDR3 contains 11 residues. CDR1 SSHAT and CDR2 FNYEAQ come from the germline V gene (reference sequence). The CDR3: CASSGGGTQYF. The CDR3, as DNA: TGTGCTAGCAGCGGGGGGGGTACGCAGTATTTT.

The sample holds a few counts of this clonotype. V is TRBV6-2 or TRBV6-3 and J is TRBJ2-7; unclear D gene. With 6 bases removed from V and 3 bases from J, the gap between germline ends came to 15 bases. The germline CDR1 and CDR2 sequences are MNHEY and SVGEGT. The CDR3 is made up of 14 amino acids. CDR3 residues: CASRRQMSFYEQYF. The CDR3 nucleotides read TGTGCCAGCAGACGCCAGATGAGTTTCTACGAGCAGTACTTC.

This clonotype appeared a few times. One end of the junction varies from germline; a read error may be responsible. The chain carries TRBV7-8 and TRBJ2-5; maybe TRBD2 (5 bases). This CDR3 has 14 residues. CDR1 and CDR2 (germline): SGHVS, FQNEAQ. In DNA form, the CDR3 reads TGTGCCCGCAGCTTAGGGAGAGGCCAAGAGACCCAGTACTTC. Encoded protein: CARSLGRGQETQYF.

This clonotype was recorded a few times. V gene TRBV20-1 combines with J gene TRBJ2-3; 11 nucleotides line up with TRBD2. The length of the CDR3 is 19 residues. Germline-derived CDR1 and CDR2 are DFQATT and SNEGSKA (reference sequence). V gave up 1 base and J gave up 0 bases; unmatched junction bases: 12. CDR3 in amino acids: CSARVPSGGSASSTDTQYF. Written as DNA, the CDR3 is TGCAGTGCTAGAGTCCCTAGCGGGGGGTCGGCCTCTAGCACAGATACGCAGTATTTT.

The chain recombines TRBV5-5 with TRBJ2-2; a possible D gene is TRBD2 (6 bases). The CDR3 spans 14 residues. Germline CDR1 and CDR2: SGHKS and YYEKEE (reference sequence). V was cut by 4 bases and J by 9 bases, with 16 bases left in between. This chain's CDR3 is CASSPGGNVWELFF. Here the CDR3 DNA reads TGTGCCAGCAGCCCCGGGGGAAACGTATGGGAGCTGTTTTTT.

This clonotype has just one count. The CDR3 reads CSARVGTVEETQYF. The CDR3 bases are TGCAGTGCTAGGGTCGGGACAGTGGAAGAGACCCAGTACTTC. The genes are TRBV20-1 and TRBJ2-5; 7 positions match TRBD1. V lost 3 bases to trimming and J lost 3 bases; unmatched junction nucleotides: 7. Per the germline V gene, CDR1 is DFQATT and CDR2 is SNEGSKA (reference sequence). CDR3 length: 14 amino acids.

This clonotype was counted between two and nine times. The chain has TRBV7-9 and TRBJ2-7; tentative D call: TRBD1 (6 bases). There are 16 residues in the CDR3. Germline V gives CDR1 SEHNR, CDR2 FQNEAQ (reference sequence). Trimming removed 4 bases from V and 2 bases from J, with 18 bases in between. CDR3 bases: TGTGCCAGCAGCTCCCGACAGGCCTTGAACCCCTACGAGCAGTACTTC. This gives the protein CASSSRQALNPYEQYF.

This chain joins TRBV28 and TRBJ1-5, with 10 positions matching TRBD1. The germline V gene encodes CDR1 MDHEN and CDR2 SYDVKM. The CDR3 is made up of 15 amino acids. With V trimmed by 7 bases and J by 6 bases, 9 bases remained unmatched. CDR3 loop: CASNPRDRGIQPQHF. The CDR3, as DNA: TGTGCCAGCAATCCCCGGGACAGGGGAATTCAGCCCCAGCATTTT.

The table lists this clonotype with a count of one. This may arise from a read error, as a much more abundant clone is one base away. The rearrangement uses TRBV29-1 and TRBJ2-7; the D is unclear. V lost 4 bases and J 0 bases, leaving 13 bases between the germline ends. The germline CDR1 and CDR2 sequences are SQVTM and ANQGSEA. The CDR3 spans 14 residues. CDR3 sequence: CSVVWFGSSYEQYF. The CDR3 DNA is TGCAGCGTTGTCTGGTTTGGATCCTCCTACGAGCAGTACTTC.

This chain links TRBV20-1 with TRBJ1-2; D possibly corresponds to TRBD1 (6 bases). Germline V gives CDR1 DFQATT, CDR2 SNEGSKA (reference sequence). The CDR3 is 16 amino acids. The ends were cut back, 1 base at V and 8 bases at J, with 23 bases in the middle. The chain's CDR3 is CSARAPKRQGTSGYTF. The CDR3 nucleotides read TGCAGTGCTAGAGCCCCAAAACGGCAGGGGACGAGCGGCTACACCTTC.

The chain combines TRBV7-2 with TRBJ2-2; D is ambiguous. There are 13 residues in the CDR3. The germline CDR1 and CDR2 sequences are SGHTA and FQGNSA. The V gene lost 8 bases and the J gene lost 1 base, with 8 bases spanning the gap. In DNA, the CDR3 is TGTGCCAGCTGGACGGTGAACACCGGGGAGCTGTTTTTT. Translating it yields CASWTVNTGELFF.

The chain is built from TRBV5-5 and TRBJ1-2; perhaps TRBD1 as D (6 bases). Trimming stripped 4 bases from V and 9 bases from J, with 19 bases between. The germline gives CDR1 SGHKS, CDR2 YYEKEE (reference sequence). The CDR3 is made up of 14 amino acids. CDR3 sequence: CASSPWTVPYSYTF. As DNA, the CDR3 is TGTGCCAGCAGCCCCTGGACAGTCCCTTATAGCTACACCTTC. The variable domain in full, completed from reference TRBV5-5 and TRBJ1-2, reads DAGVTQSPTHLIKTRGQQVTLRCSPISGHKSVSWYQQVLGQGPQFIFQYYEKEERGRGNFPDRFSARQFPNYSSELNVNALLLGDSALYLCASSPWTVPYSYTFGSGTRLTVV.

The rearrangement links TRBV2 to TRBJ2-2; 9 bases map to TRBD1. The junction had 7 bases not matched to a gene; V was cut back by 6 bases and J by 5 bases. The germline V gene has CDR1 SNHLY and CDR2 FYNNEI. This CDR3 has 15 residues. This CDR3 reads CASSGTGSLTGELFF. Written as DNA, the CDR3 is TGTGCCAGCAGCGGGACAGGGTCTCTAACCGGGGAGCTGTTTTTT.

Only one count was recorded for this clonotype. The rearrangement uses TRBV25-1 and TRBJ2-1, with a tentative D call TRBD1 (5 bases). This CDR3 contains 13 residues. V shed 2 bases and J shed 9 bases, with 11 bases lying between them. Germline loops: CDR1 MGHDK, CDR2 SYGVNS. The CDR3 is CASSERRQGEQFF. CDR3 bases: TGTGCCAGCAGTGAAAGGCGTCAGGGTGAGCAGTTCTTC. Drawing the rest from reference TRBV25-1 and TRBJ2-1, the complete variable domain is EADIYQTPRYLVIGTGKKITLECSQTMGHDKMYWYQQDPGMELHLIHYSYGVNSTEKGDLSSESTVSRIRTEHFPLTLESARPSHTSQYLCASSERRQGEQFFGPGTRLTVL.

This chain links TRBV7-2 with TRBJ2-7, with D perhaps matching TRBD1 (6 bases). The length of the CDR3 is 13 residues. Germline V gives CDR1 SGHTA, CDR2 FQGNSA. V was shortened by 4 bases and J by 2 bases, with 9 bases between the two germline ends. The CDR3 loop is CASSSDRPYEQYF. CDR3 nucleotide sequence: TGTGCCAGCAGCTCCGACAGGCCCTACGAGCAGTACTTC.

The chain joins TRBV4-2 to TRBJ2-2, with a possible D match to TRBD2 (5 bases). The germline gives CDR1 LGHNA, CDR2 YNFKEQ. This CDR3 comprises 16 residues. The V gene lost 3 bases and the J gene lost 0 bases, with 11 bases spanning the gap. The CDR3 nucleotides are TGTGCCAGCAGCCAGGTCGCGGGTTCGAACACCGGGGAGCTGTTTTTT. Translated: CASSQVAGSNTGELFF.